This TCR beta chain was identified in a study of blood T cells in healthy people across ages. PCR was performed a second time for roughly 7 to 12 cycles using a sample-barcoded 5' primer and a J-beta primer mix. TCRdb independently ran MiXCR on the 5' RACE reads; one entry per CDR3 protein. This table holds roughly 900,000 distinct CDR3 sequences, under 35% found once. Germline V CDR1 and CDR2: SGHTA, FQGNSA. The CDR3 has 14 residues. Comments on this clonotype: A much larger clone lies a single base off, so this may be a read error.

The specimen was blood. The clonotype comes from a woman older than 75 in good health. V gene TRBV7-2 combines with J gene TRBJ2-5, with TRBD2 matching 12 bases. This CDR3 reads CASSSGGAREIQYF. The DNA for the CDR3 is TGTGCCAGCTCTAGCGGGGGGGCCAGAGAGATCCAGTACTTC.